The rows below give T cell receptor beta chains drawn from one sample of a study of T cells in Graves' hyperthyroidism and ophthalmopathy. MiXCR was run by TCRdb on the multiplex PCR reads, yielding one entry per CDR3 protein. Of 45,000 to 55,000 distinct CDR3 sequences listed, about 54% are singletons. The sample was peripheral blood or thyroid tissue (not recorded which). These receptors were taken from a man younger than 35 with Graves' hyperthyroidism. The CDR3 runs from the conserved cysteine through the conserved F or W. Fields, in order: CDR3 DNA, CDR3 protein, V gene, clone size, J gene, D gene. D genes are given only for firm matches. Not every row has a clone size; where given, it reads once, few, many or a size class.

cdr3_nt: TGTGCCAGCAGCGAGAGGACAGGGTGGACGAATTCACCCCTCCACTTT; cdr3_aa: CASSERTGWTNSPLHF; v_call: TRBV2; clone_size: .; j_call: TRBJ1-6; d_call: TRBD1
cdr3_nt: TGTGCCAGCAGGTTGGCAGGGCCCACTGAAGCTTTCTTT; cdr3_aa: CASRLAGPTEAFF; v_call: TRBV7-2; clone_size: .; j_call: TRBJ1-1; d_call: .
cdr3_nt: TGTGCCAGCACCTTAGGTTATAACAGGGCGACTAACAATGGCTACACCTTC; cdr3_aa: CASTLGYNRATNNGYTF; v_call: TRBV11-2; clone_size: once; j_call: TRBJ1-2; d_call: .
cdr3_nt: TGTGCCAGCAGCAACAGGGCATCCACTGAAGCTTTCTTT; cdr3_aa: CASSNRASTEAFF; v_call: TRBV2; clone_size: medium-sized; j_call: TRBJ1-1; d_call: .
cdr3_nt: TGCGCCAGCAGTGAGGGGGGACTAGGCGGTGGGGATACGCAGTATTTT; cdr3_aa: CASSEGGLGGGDTQYF; v_call: TRBV10-2; clone_size: once; j_call: TRBJ2-3; d_call: TRBD2
cdr3_nt: TGCGCCAGCAGGGCGGACAGCAACACTGAAGCTTTCTTT; cdr3_aa: CASRADSNTEAFF; v_call: TRBV10-2; clone_size: many; j_call: TRBJ1-1; d_call: .
cdr3_nt: TGTGCCAGCAGCGCGACAGGAGGAGACACCGGGGAGCTGTTTTTT; cdr3_aa: CASSATGGDTGELFF; v_call: TRBV9; clone_size: many; j_call: TRBJ2-2; d_call: .
cdr3_nt: TGTGCCAGCAGCTTAGTCGCTAGCGGGAAAGAGACCCAGTACTTC; cdr3_aa: CASSLVASGKETQYF; v_call: TRBV11-1; clone_size: few; j_call: TRBJ2-5; d_call: TRBD2
cdr3_nt: TGTGCCAGCAGCTTCTCGGGAGATCAGCCCCAGCATTTT; cdr3_aa: CASSFSGDQPQHF; v_call: TRBV7-9; clone_size: once; j_call: TRBJ1-5; d_call: .
cdr3_nt: TGCGCCAGCAGCCAAGATTTGGGACAAGCCGTGTCCCAGTACTTC; cdr3_aa: CASSQDLGQAVSQYF; v_call: TRBV4-3; clone_size: many; j_call: TRBJ2-5; d_call: .
cdr3_nt: TGCAGTGCCCGCCCTGGACTAACTGAGCAGTTCTTC; cdr3_aa: CSARPGLTEQFF; v_call: TRBV20-1; clone_size: many; j_call: TRBJ2-1; d_call: .
cdr3_nt: TGTGCCAGCAGTTTATGGGTGGGGGCGGGAACCTACGAGCAGTACTTC; cdr3_aa: CASSLWVGAGTYEQYF; v_call: TRBV28; clone_size: few; j_call: TRBJ2-7; d_call: .
cdr3_nt: TGTGCCAGCAACTGGGGGACCATAGGGCAGCCCCAGCATTTT; cdr3_aa: CASNWGTIGQPQHF; v_call: TRBV28; clone_size: .; j_call: TRBJ1-5; d_call: .
cdr3_nt: TGCAGTGCGCGGACACTGGACAGGGGGCCGTCGAACTATGGCTACACCTTC; cdr3_aa: CSARTLDRGPSNYGYTF; v_call: TRBV20-1; clone_size: .; j_call: TRBJ1-2; d_call: TRBD1
cdr3_nt: TGTGCCAGCAGTGAAGGTGGTAGGGAACAGCCCCAGCATTTT; cdr3_aa: CASSEGGREQPQHF; v_call: TRBV2; clone_size: many; j_call: TRBJ1-5; d_call: .
cdr3_nt: TGTGCCAGCAGCTTAGTTCTTGGGGAGACCCAGTACTTC; cdr3_aa: CASSLVLGETQYF; v_call: TRBV7-2; clone_size: few; j_call: TRBJ2-5; d_call: .
cdr3_nt: TGTGCCAGTAGTATCTCAAGGACAGGGAACTATGGCTACACCTTC; cdr3_aa: CASSISRTGNYGYTF; v_call: TRBV19; clone_size: many; j_call: TRBJ1-2; d_call: TRBD1
cdr3_nt: TGTGCTAGCAGCTCGGGACAGGGGACGGAGACCCAGTACTTC; cdr3_aa: CASSSGQGTETQYF; v_call: TRBV7-2; clone_size: .; j_call: TRBJ2-5; d_call: TRBD1
cdr3_nt: TGCGCCAGCAGCTCTGACAGGGGCGTACAAGAGACCCAGTACTTC; cdr3_aa: CASSSDRGVQETQYF; v_call: TRBV5-1; clone_size: .; j_call: TRBJ2-5; d_call: TRBD1
cdr3_nt: TGCGCCAGCAGCTCGACTAGCGGGAGTGCTGGGGCCAACGTCCTGACTTTC; cdr3_aa: CASSSTSGSAGANVLTF; v_call: TRBV5-1; clone_size: .; j_call: TRBJ2-6; d_call: TRBD2
cdr3_nt: TGTGCCAGCAGCCCCGGGACAGGGGTGGGTCAGCCCCAGCATTTT; cdr3_aa: CASSPGTGVGQPQHF; v_call: TRBV7-9; clone_size: .; j_call: TRBJ1-5; d_call: TRBD1
cdr3_nt: TGTGCCATCAGCCTAGGACAGGGTAAAGAGACCCAGCATTTT; cdr3_aa: CAISLGQGKETQHF; v_call: TRBV10-3; clone_size: .; j_call: TRBJ1-5; d_call: TRBD1
cdr3_nt: TGTGCCAGCAGCGTAGATATGCGTTCACCCCTCCACTTT; cdr3_aa: CASSVDMRSPLHF; v_call: TRBV7-9; clone_size: .; j_call: TRBJ1-6; d_call: .
cdr3_nt: TGTGCCTGGAGTGTACAGGAGGGGATTGGATCTGGAAACACCATATATTTT; cdr3_aa: CAWSVQEGIGSGNTIYF; v_call: TRBV30; clone_size: .; j_call: TRBJ1-3; d_call: .
cdr3_nt: TGTGCCAGCAGCCCTGGACCCACAGAGACCCAGTACTTC; cdr3_aa: CASSPGPTETQYF; v_call: TRBV14; clone_size: many; j_call: TRBJ2-5; d_call: .
cdr3_nt: TGTGCCAGCAGCCGTGACCTTCGGGACCTCCACTTT; cdr3_aa: CASSRDLRDLHF; v_call: TRBV7-9; clone_size: .; j_call: TRBJ1-6; d_call: .
cdr3_nt: TGCGCCAGCAGCTCGGAACACTTATTCTCTGGAAACACCATATATTTT; cdr3_aa: CASSSEHLFSGNTIYF; v_call: TRBV5-1; clone_size: many; j_call: TRBJ1-3; d_call: .
cdr3_nt: TGTGCCAGCAGCCAAGCTGGGGCCGGGGAGCTGTTTTTT; cdr3_aa: CASSQAGAGELFF; v_call: TRBV7-2; clone_size: .; j_call: TRBJ2-2; d_call: .
cdr3_nt: TGTGCCATTCAAACAGGGGGCGGGAAGACCCAGTACTTC; cdr3_aa: CAIQTGGGKTQYF; v_call: TRBV10-3; clone_size: many; j_call: TRBJ2-5; d_call: TRBD1
cdr3_nt: TGTGCCAGCAGCTTCGCCCGACAGGGGCTTGGAAACACCATATATTTT; cdr3_aa: CASSFARQGLGNTIYF; v_call: TRBV11-2; clone_size: .; j_call: TRBJ1-3; d_call: TRBD1
cdr3_nt: TGCGCCAGCGGTCCCTCCATTCGCGGGAGGGAGACCCAGTACTTC; cdr3_aa: CASGPSIRGRETQYF; v_call: TRBV4-1; clone_size: .; j_call: TRBJ2-5; d_call: TRBD2
cdr3_nt: TGTGCCTGTGAAAGGCGGACTTACGAGCAGTACTTC; cdr3_aa: CACERRTYEQYF; v_call: TRBV30; clone_size: many; j_call: TRBJ2-7; d_call: .
cdr3_nt: TGTGCCGGCAGTTACGGGCCAGGCAATCGGCCCCAGCATTTT; cdr3_aa: CAGSYGPGNRPQHF; v_call: TRBV6-5; clone_size: .; j_call: TRBJ1-5; d_call: .
cdr3_nt: .; cdr3_aa: CASSFGPGGDQPQHF; v_call: TRBV5-1; clone_size: .; j_call: TRBJ1-5; d_call: .
cdr3_nt: TGTGCCAGCAAGGCCGGACAGGGTGCCTATGGCTACACCTTC; cdr3_aa: CASKAGQGAYGYTF; v_call: TRBV28; clone_size: many; j_call: TRBJ1-2; d_call: TRBD1
cdr3_nt: TGCAGTGCTAGTTTCGGGACAGGTTATAATTCACCCCTCCACTTT; cdr3_aa: CSASFGTGYNSPLHF; v_call: TRBV20-1; clone_size: many; j_call: TRBJ1-6; d_call: TRBD1
cdr3_nt: TGTGCCAGCAGCTTAACCCAGGTTAACTATGGCTACACCTTC; cdr3_aa: CASSLTQVNYGYTF; v_call: TRBV7-2; clone_size: medium-sized; j_call: TRBJ1-2; d_call: .
cdr3_nt: TGTGCCAGCAGAGGACAGGGGGCGGCTGGCTACACCTTC; cdr3_aa: CASRGQGAAGYTF; v_call: TRBV25-1; clone_size: .; j_call: TRBJ1-2; d_call: TRBD1
cdr3_nt: TGTGCCAGCAGCCGGGACTCGTCCGGGGAGCTGTTTTTT; cdr3_aa: CASSRDSSGELFF; v_call: TRBV12-3/TRBV12-4; clone_size: many; j_call: TRBJ2-2; d_call: .
cdr3_nt: TGCGCCAGCAGCCAAGAAAAACACCCACATAAACCCCTCCACTTT; cdr3_aa: CASSQEKHPHKPLHF; v_call: TRBV4-3; clone_size: many; j_call: TRBJ1-6; d_call: .
cdr3_nt: TGCAGTGCTCACGTACAGGGTTTTAATGAAAAACTGTTTTTT; cdr3_aa: CSAHVQGFNEKLFF; v_call: TRBV20-1; clone_size: many; j_call: TRBJ1-4; d_call: .
cdr3_nt: TGCAGTGTAAAGACAGGGAATCAAGAGACCCAGTACTTC; cdr3_aa: CSVKTGNQETQYF; v_call: TRBV20-1; clone_size: .; j_call: TRBJ2-5; d_call: TRBD1
cdr3_nt: TGCGCCAGCAGCCGAGTGAGGGAGGCCTACGAGCAGTACTTC; cdr3_aa: CASSRVREAYEQYF; v_call: TRBV4-1; clone_size: .; j_call: TRBJ2-7; d_call: .
cdr3_nt: TGTGCCACCAGCGGAGGGACCGACTATGGCTACACCTTC; cdr3_aa: CATSGGTDYGYTF; v_call: TRBV24-1; clone_size: once; j_call: TRBJ1-2; d_call: .
cdr3_nt: TGCGCCAGCAGCCTAAGGGACAGCCAAAACTATGGCTACACCTTC; cdr3_aa: CASSLRDSQNYGYTF; v_call: TRBV4-1; clone_size: many; j_call: TRBJ1-2; d_call: TRBD1
cdr3_nt: TGTGCCAGCAGACGGCCCTCGGGCACAGATACGCAGTATTTT; cdr3_aa: CASRRPSGTDTQYF; v_call: TRBV6-5; clone_size: many; j_call: TRBJ2-3; d_call: .
cdr3_nt: TGTGCCAGTAGCCTCCTTGGAGGTGGACAGCCCCAGCATTTT; cdr3_aa: CASSLLGGGQPQHF; v_call: TRBV19; clone_size: .; j_call: TRBJ1-5; d_call: .
cdr3_nt: TGTGCCAGTAGTATGGAGGACGGCTACACCTTC; cdr3_aa: CASSMEDGYTF; v_call: TRBV19; clone_size: .; j_call: TRBJ1-2; d_call: .
cdr3_nt: TGTGCCAGTAGTTGGGCAGGCGGGGGACAGCCCCAGCATTTT; cdr3_aa: CASSWAGGGQPQHF; v_call: TRBV19; clone_size: many; j_call: TRBJ1-5; d_call: .
cdr3_nt: TGCAGCGCCTGGAACTCTGGGGCCAACGTCCTGACTTTC; cdr3_aa: CSAWNSGANVLTF; v_call: TRBV29-1; clone_size: many; j_call: TRBJ2-6; d_call: .
cdr3_nt: TGTGCCAGCAGCTTAGCAGAGGGATCGGGCTACACCTTC; cdr3_aa: CASSLAEGSGYTF; v_call: TRBV7-9; clone_size: many; j_call: TRBJ1-2; d_call: .
cdr3_nt: TGTGTCAGCAGTTTTGCGGGGGGGCGGCTCGAGCAGTACTTC; cdr3_aa: CVSSFAGGRLEQYF; v_call: TRBV27; clone_size: .; j_call: TRBJ2-7; d_call: TRBD2